This record concerns one TCR beta chain sequence. What it recognizes is unknown. This table comes from immunoSEQ multiplex PCR, and its TCRdb copy is limited to in-frame clones, with some not included. Counted here are around 26,000 clones, 90% occurring once; the ten biggest clones make up 0.75% to 0.9%. There are 14 residues in the CDR3. The V end lost 3 bases, the J end lost 3 bases, and 12 bases lay between the germline ends. Germline V gives CDR1 KGHSH, CDR2 LQKENI. This entry is derived from a study of lymphopenia after photon versus proton radiotherapy. General study results and limits: Post-nadir diversity loss with photons came from oligoclonal expansion, particularly CD8+ Temra cells. A bigger post-nadir fall in TCR diversity correlated inversely with survival time in deceased patients.

The sample here was peripheral blood, taken from a patient treated with photon-based radiotherapy. The source of this sequence is a woman aged 45 to 65 with cholangiocarcinoma. The chain is built from TRBV18 and TRBJ2-7, with D tentatively TRBD1 or TRBD2 (5 bases each). The CDR3 DNA reads as TGTGCCAGCTCACCTCGGGACGGTTACTACGAGCAGTACTTC. It specifies CASSPRDGYYEQYF. The full variable domain, completed using reference TRBV18 and TRBJ2-7, is NAGVMQNPRHLVRRRGQEARLRCSPMKGHSHVYWYRQLPEEGLKFMVYLQKENIIDESGMPKERFSAEFPKEGPSILRIQQVVRGDSAAYFCASSPRDGYYEQYFGPGTRLTVT.